This T cell receptor (beta chain) was profiled in a study of blood T cell repertoires in COVID-19. For the study at large: Samples of COVID-19 (acute and convalescent) were obtained from the United States, Italy and Spain. PBMCs, B-cell-depleted T cells, or T cells were the source of the cDNA or gDNA that made up the material.

Original data processing: Amplifying reference gene primers gave estimates of nucleated cell counts. The assay was immunoSEQ multiplex PCR, and TCRdb's table has in-frame clones only and misses some. The V and J calls and clone size were taken over from that table, and D and trimming were inferred from the DNA. The sample has some 150,000 clones, roughly 84% seen once. The CDR3 has 14 residues. Trimming took 1 base from V and 0 from J, leaving 8 bases between them. CDR1 SGHRS and CDR2 YFSETQ come from the germline V gene. The TCR sequence derives from a man aged 55 to 69 who had recovered from COVID-19. The sequenced material came from peripheral blood. This chain links TRBV5-1 with TRBJ2-7, with D tentatively TRBD2 (5 bases). DNA for the CDR3: TGCGCCAGCAGCTTGCCGGGGAGCTCCTACGAGCAGTACTTC. Its translation: CASSLPGSSYEQYF. Full variable domain (missing parts from reference TRBV5-1 and TRBJ2-7): KAGVTQTPRYLIKTRGQQVTLSCSPISGHRSVSWYQQTPGQGLQFLFEYFSETQRNKGNFPGRFSGRQFSNSRSEMNVSTLELGDSALYLCASSLPGSSYEQYFGPGTRLTVT.